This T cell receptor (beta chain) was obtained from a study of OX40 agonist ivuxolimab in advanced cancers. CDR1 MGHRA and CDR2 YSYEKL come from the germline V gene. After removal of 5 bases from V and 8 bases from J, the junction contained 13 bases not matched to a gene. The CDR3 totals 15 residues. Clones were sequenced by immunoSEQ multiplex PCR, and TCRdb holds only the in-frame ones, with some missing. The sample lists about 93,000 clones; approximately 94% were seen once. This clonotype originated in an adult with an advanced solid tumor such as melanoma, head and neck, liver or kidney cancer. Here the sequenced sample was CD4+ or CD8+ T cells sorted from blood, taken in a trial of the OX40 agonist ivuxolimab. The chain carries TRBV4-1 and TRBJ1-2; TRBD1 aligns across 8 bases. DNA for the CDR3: TGCGCCAGCAGCGCTTCTACTCAGGGGGCAAGCGGCTACACCTTC. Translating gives CASSASTQGASGYTF.